The rows below give T cell receptor beta chains drawn from one sample of a study of response to subunit inactivated influenza vaccine. TCRdb called the RT-PCR reads again in MiXCR, with one record for every CDR3 protein. This sample has more than 550,000 distinct CDR3 sequences; 12% occur once, and the top ten carry about a tenth. This specimen was PBMCs from blood, taken on the day of vaccination. Every receptor here comes from a man in his fifties who received an inactivated influenza vaccine. Each CDR3 is given with its conserved first and last residue. D genes are given only for firm matches. A row's size may be missing; if present it is once, few, many or a size class.

j_call | v_call | d_call | clone_size | cdr3_aa | cdr3_nt
TRBJ2-7 | TRBV6-2/TRBV6-3 | TRBD2 | few | CASSISVSSGSYEQYF | TGTGCCAGCAGTATATCTGTGTCTAGCGGCTCCTACGAGCAGTACTTC
TRBJ2-2 | TRBV10-3 | TRBD1 | many | CAISAGQGNTGELFF | TGTGCCATCAGTGCGGGACAGGGGAACACCGGGGAGCTGTTTTTT
TRBJ1-6 | TRBV25-1 | NA | NA | CASEGQGNSPLHF | TGTGCCAGCGAGGGGCAGGGGAATTCACCCCTCCACTTT
TRBJ2-7 | TRBV30 | NA | NA | CAWSVTRGLFSYEQYF | TGTGCCTGGAGTGTAACCCGGGGCCTCTTCTCCTACGAGCAGTACTTC
TRBJ2-2 | TRBV6-2/TRBV6-3 | TRBD2 | few | CASSYAASGRAMNTGELFF | TGTGCCAGCAGTTACGCGGCTAGCGGGAGGGCCATGAACACCGGGGAGCTGTTTTTT
TRBJ2-7 | TRBV7-8 | NA | many | CASSLPAQRVSYEQYF | TGTGCCAGCAGCTTACCAGCGCAAAGAGTCTCCTACGAGCAGTACTTC
TRBJ2-4 | TRBV6-5 | TRBD2 | NA | CASSYSSGGGAKNIQYF | TGTGCCAGCAGTTACTCCTCCGGGGGGGGAGCCAAAAACATTCAGTACTTC
TRBJ2-7 | TRBV20-1 | NA | once | CSARGGENTYEQYF | TGCAGTGCTAGAGGAGGGGAAAATACCTACGAGCAGTACTTC
TRBJ2-7 | TRBV5-5 | NA | many | CASSSSGFSYEQYF | TGTGCCAGCAGCTCCTCAGGGTTCTCCTACGAGCAGTACTTC
TRBJ1-1 | TRBV29-1 | NA | NA | CSVSPWTVNTEAFF | TGCAGCGTTTCGCCCTGGACAGTCAACACTGAAGCTTTCTTT
TRBJ2-4 | TRBV29-1 | TRBD2 | few | CSVEKTGRDGIQYF | TGCAGCGTTGAAAAAACTGGGAGGGATGGCATTCAGTACTTC
TRBJ2-1 | TRBV5-1 | NA | NA | CASSWAGTRKGNEQFF | TGCGCCAGCAGCTGGGCCGGGACACGGAAGGGCAATGAGCAGTTCTTC
TRBJ2-6 | TRBV7-3 | NA | few | CASSLSGGAGANVLTF | TGTGCCAGCAGCTTATCGGGTGGGGCTGGGGCCAACGTCCTGACTTTC
TRBJ2-1 | TRBV30 | TRBD2 | few | CACQLAGGGHNEQFF | TGTGCCTGTCAACTAGCGGGAGGAGGGCACAATGAGCAGTTCTTC
TRBJ1-5 | TRBV12-3/TRBV12-4 | NA | many | CASSLASRFYNQPQHF | TGTGCCAGCAGTTTAGCGTCGCGTTTCTACAATCAGCCCCAGCATTTT
TRBJ2-7 | TRBV6-1 | TRBD1 | NA | CASSTGTGAFEQYF | TGTGCCAGCAGTACCGGGACAGGGGCCTTCGAGCAGTACTTC
TRBJ2-7 | TRBV5-1 | TRBD1 | NA | CASSVQQGTYEQYF | TGCGCCAGCAGCGTTCAACAGGGGACCTACGAGCAGTACTTC
TRBJ1-1 | TRBV7-2 | NA | NA | CASSLGAVSNTEAFF | TGTGCCAGCAGCTTAGGGGCCGTTTCGAACACTGAAGCTTTCTTT
TRBJ2-3 | TRBV9 | TRBD1 | NA | CASSVEPGQGSTDTQYF | TGTGCCAGCAGCGTAGAGCCGGGACAGGGATCGACAGATACGCAGTATTTT
TRBJ2-3 | TRBV10-3 | NA | few | CAISESQPPAQYF | TGTGCCATCAGTGAGTCACAGCCCCCCGCGCAGTATTTT
TRBJ2-7 | TRBV5-1 | NA | NA | CASSSTTFYELYF | TGCGCCAGCAGCTCAACCACATTCTACGAGCTGTACTTC
TRBJ2-3 | TRBV5-1 | NA | many | CASSLQGLTDTQYF | TGCGCCAGCAGCTTGCAGGGGCTCACAGATACGCAGTATTTT
TRBJ2-7 | TRBV28 | NA | NA | CASSRETPYEQYF | TGTGCCAGCAGCCGTGAAACCCCCTACGAGCAGTACTTC
TRBJ2-5 | TRBV13 | NA | many | CASSLEDPGSIKTQYF | TGTGCCAGCAGCTTAGAAGACCCCGGGTCTATAAAGACCCAGTACTTC
TRBJ2-7 | TRBV5-1 | NA | few | CASSLVPYSYEQYF | TGCGCCAGCAGCTTGGTCCCCTACTCCTACGAGCAGTACTTC
TRBJ2-7 | TRBV20-1 | TRBD2 | NA | CSASPSTSASYEQYF | TGCAGTGCTAGCCCCAGCACTAGCGCTTCCTACGAGCAGTACTTC
TRBJ2-3 | TRBV7-2 | TRBD2 | few | CASSLGLAGGPGVTQYF | TGTGCCAGCAGCTTAGGACTAGCGGGAGGCCCAGGGGTTACGCAGTATTTT
TRBJ2-3 | TRBV4-3 | NA | few | CASSQDNRDTQYF | TGCGCCAGCAGCCAAGACAACCGGGATACGCAGTATTTT
TRBJ2-3 | TRBV7-9 | TRBD1 | few | CASSSSPGGVGDTQYF | TGTGCCAGCAGCTCATCGCCAGGGGGTGTGGGAGATACGCAGTATTTT
TRBJ2-1 | TRBV6-5 | NA | few | CASSYTQGLLLDEQFF | TGTGCCAGCAGTTATACCCAGGGACTCCTTCTCGATGAGCAGTTCTTC
TRBJ2-1 | TRBV12-3/TRBV12-4 | TRBD2 | NA | CASSPLSGGDNEQFF | TGTGCCAGCAGTCCACTTAGCGGGGGGGACAATGAGCAGTTCTTC
TRBJ2-3 | TRBV4-3 | NA | many | CASSQARSGVDTQYF | TGCGCCAGCAGCCAAGCTCGGTCAGGGGTAGATACGCAGTATTTT
TRBJ2-1 | TRBV7-9 | TRBD1 | few | CASSVSGTGNEQFF | TGTGCCAGCAGCGTTTCCGGGACAGGGAATGAGCAGTTCTTC
TRBJ2-1 | TRBV7-2 | NA | NA | CASSLAHGNNEQFF | TGTGCCAGCAGCTTAGCGCATGGGAACAATGAGCAGTTCTTC
TRBJ2-2 | TRBV4-3 | TRBD2 | NA | CASTQAGGTGELFF | TGCGCCAGCACTCAAGCGGGGGGAACCGGGGAGCTGTTTTTT
TRBJ2-5 | TRBV7-9 | TRBD2 | many | CASSLALAGGETQYF | TGTGCCAGCAGCTTAGCCCTAGCGGGAGGAGAGACCCAGTACTTC
TRBJ2-1 | TRBV7-2 | NA | few | CASSFTQINEQFF | TGTGCCAGCAGCTTCACTCAAATCAATGAGCAGTTCTTC
TRBJ2-1 | TRBV7-2 | TRBD2 | few | CASSLASSGGQQFF | TGTGCCAGCAGCTTAGCTTCTAGCGGGGGCCAGCAGTTCTTC
TRBJ2-1 | TRBV4-1 | NA | few | CASSQAQDSYNEQFF | TGCGCCAGCAGCCAAGCCCAAGACTCCTACAATGAGCAGTTCTTC
TRBJ2-2 | TRBV7-2 | NA | many | CASTQGTLKTGELFF | TGTGCCAGCACACAGGGTACCCTTAAGACCGGGGAGCTGTTTTTT